This is a list of T cell receptor beta chains from one sample in a study of technical replicates of blood from four donors. The protocol was immunoSEQ multiplex PCR, while the TCRdb copy is restricted to in-frame clones and leaves out a portion. The top ten clones hold around 0.36% of a sample with around 100,000 clones, around 93% of them seen once. The sample consisted of T cells isolated from PBMCs. The receptors here all came from a human donor in good health. Each CDR3 is given with its conserved first and last residue. Each record gives: J gene, D gene, V gene, clone size, CDR3 protein, CDR3 DNA. The D gene is left open where the match is weak. Not all rows give a size; the values are once, few, many and, for expanded clones, a class.

>TRBJ2-1|TRBD1|TRBV27|NA
CASSPSQGATYNEQFF
TGTGCCAGCAGCCCCAGCCAGGGGGCAACCTACAATGAGCAGTTCTTC
>TRBJ2-3|TRBD2|TRBV6-5|NA
CASRPWRESGDTQYF
TGTGCCAGCAGGCCCTGGCGGGAGAGTGGAGATACGCAGTATTTT
>TRBJ1-1|TRBD1|TRBV5-1|NA
CASSVTQGANTEAFF
TGCGCCAGCAGCGTAACACAGGGGGCGAACACTGAAGCTTTCTTT
>TRBJ1-2|NA|TRBV11-3|NA
CASSFGTGSYGYTF
TGTGCCAGCAGCTTCGGAACAGGGAGCTATGGCTACACCTTC
>TRBJ2-1|TRBD2|TRBV7-2|once
CASSLAGGVYNEQFF
TGTGCCAGCAGCTTAGCGGGAGGGGTATACAATGAGCAGTTCTTC
>TRBJ2-3|TRBD2|TRBV5-4|once
CASSLGRGADTQYF
TGTGCCAGCAGCTTGGGTCGGGGGGCAGATACGCAGTATTTT
>TRBJ1-2|NA|TRBV5-4|NA
CASSPDRAPYGYTF
TGTGCCAGCAGCCCTGACAGAGCCCCCTATGGCTACACCTTC
>TRBJ1-2|TRBD1|TRBV28|NA
CASSLSTGPGQGASGYTF
TGTGCCAGCAGTTTATCCACAGGCCCGGGACAGGGGGCTAGTGGCTACACCTTC
>TRBJ1-2|NA|TRBV7-8|NA
CASSYSEYRADDGYTF
TGTGCCAGCAGCTACTCGGAATACAGGGCAGACGATGGCTACACCTTC
>TRBJ2-2|NA|TRBV11-2|NA
CASRDINTGELFF
TGTGCCAGCAGGGACATAAACACCGGGGAGCTGTTTTTT
>TRBJ2-2|NA|TRBV30|NA
CAWKPLWFTGELFF
TGTGCCTGGAAACCGCTATGGTTCACCGGGGAGCTGTTTTTT
>TRBJ1-1|NA|TRBV4-1|few
CASSQVRVTEAFF
TGCGCCAGCAGCCAAGTGAGGGTAACTGAAGCTTTCTTT
>TRBJ1-4|NA|TRBV4-3|NA
CASSQDMGPNEKLFF
TGCGCCAGCAGCCAAGACATGGGCCCTAATGAAAAACTGTTTTTT
>TRBJ1-2|NA|TRBV5-4|NA
CASSSAGENGYTF
TGTGCCAGCAGCTCTGCAGGGGAAAATGGCTACACCTTC
>TRBJ2-5|TRBD2|TRBV30|NA
CAWLGRKTQYF
TGTGCCTGGCTCGGGAGGAAGACCCAGTACTTC
>TRBJ1-1|NA|TRBV4-1|NA
CASSRTVNTEAFF
TGCGCCAGCAGTCGAACAGTGAACACTGAAGCTTTCTTT
>TRBJ2-1|TRBD1|TRBV27|once
CASSNLGQGYNEQFF
TGTGCCAGCAGTAATTTGGGACAGGGATACAATGAGCAGTTCTTC
>TRBJ1-2|TRBD1|TRBV27|NA
CASSQSGQGGYTF
TGTGCCAGCAGCCAATCGGGACAGGGCGGCTACACCTTC
>TRBJ2-3|NA|TRBV27|NA
CASSFGLAGNTDTQYF
TGTGCCAGCAGTTTTGGGCTGGCAGGGAACACAGATACGCAGTATTTT
>TRBJ2-1|NA|TRBV5-6|NA
CASSLIGENEQFF
TGTGCCAGCAGCCTGATCGGGGAAAATGAGCAGTTCTTC
>TRBJ1-1|NA|TRBV4-2|NA
CASSQVPGNTEAFF
TGTGCCAGCAGCCAAGTGCCCGGGAACACTGAAGCTTTCTTT
>TRBJ2-7|TRBD1|TRBV4-3|NA
CASSPGQGGSYEQYF
TGCGCCAGCAGCCCGGGACAGGGTGGCTCCTACGAGCAGTACTTC
>TRBJ2-1|NA|TRBV15|NA
CATSRATIRHQFF
TGTGCCACCAGCAGAGCAACAATTCGTCACCAGTTCTTC
>TRBJ1-2|NA|TRBV6-5|NA
CASSYSTGHKTYGYTF
TGTGCCAGCAGTTACTCGACAGGTCATAAAACCTATGGCTACACCTTC
>TRBJ2-6|NA|TRBV11-3|NA
CASSPTSGANVLTF
TGTGCCAGCAGCCCCACATCTGGGGCCAACGTCCTGACTTTC
>TRBJ2-7|TRBD2|TRBV7-2|NA
CASSSTSGSSEQYF
TGTGCCAGCAGCTCAACTAGCGGGAGTAGTGAGCAGTACTTC
>TRBJ2-2|TRBD2|TRBV11-3|NA
CASSLGLGLGGELFF
TGTGCCAGCAGCCTGGGACTAGGGCTGGGCGGGGAGCTGTTTTTT
>TRBJ2-1|NA|TRBV7-3|few
CASSRISTAYNEQFF
TGTGCCAGCAGCCGAATTTCGACAGCATACAATGAGCAGTTCTTC
>TRBJ2-5|NA|TRBV7-2|NA
CASSFGLETQYF
TGTGCCAGCAGCTTTGGACTAGAGACCCAGTACTTC
>TRBJ1-5|TRBD1|TRBV19|NA
CASSIAAGGQPQHF
TGTGCCAGTAGTATAGCTGCAGGGGGTCAGCCCCAGCATTTT
>TRBJ2-1|NA|TRBV25-1|NA
CASSGSSYNEQFF
TGTGCCAGCAGCGGGTCCTCCTACAATGAGCAGTTCTTC
>TRBJ2-7|NA|TRBV7-9|NA
CASSLALEQYF
TGTGCCAGCAGCTTAGCCCTCGAGCAGTACTTC
>TRBJ2-2|NA|TRBV19|few
CASERASITGELFF
TGTGCCAGTGAACGAGCTAGTATAACCGGGGAGCTGTTTTTT
>TRBJ2-2|TRBD1|TRBV5-8|NA
CASSNGTGWLNTGELFF
TGTGCCAGCAGCAACGGGACAGGGTGGTTAAACACCGGGGAGCTGTTTTTT
>TRBJ1-5|NA|TRBV11-2|NA
CASSPLGVGNQPQHF
TGTGCCAGCAGCCCCCTAGGCGTGGGCAATCAGCCCCAGCATTTT
>TRBJ1-1|NA|TRBV19|NA
CASSLSQGTEAFF
TGTGCCAGTAGTCTTAGCCAGGGGACTGAAGCTTTCTTT
>TRBJ2-1|TRBD1|TRBV28|NA
CASSLGTGNAEQFF
TGTGCCAGCAGTTTAGGGACAGGGAATGCTGAGCAGTTCTTC
>TRBJ2-1|NA|TRBV19|NA
CASSIGTGNHNEQFF
TGTGCCAGTAGTATAGGTACAGGAAATCACAATGAGCAGTTCTTC
>TRBJ2-7|NA|TRBV11-2|NA
CATSTIGVEQYF
TGTGCCACCTCAACAATAGGGGTCGAGCAGTACTTC
>TRBJ2-2|TRBD2|TRBV18|NA
CASSPPSGRSGGELFF
TGTGCCAGCTCACCACCGAGCGGGAGAAGCGGCGGGGAGCTGTTTTTT
>TRBJ2-1|TRBD2|TRBV5-1|NA
CASSLGTSGFYNEQFF
TGCGCCAGCAGCCTAGGGACTAGCGGGTTTTACAATGAGCAGTTCTTC
>TRBJ2-2|NA|TRBV4-1|NA
CASSAQEGGTPPGELFF
TGCGCCAGCAGCGCCCAGGAGGGGGGGACACCCCCCGGGGAGCTGTTTTTT
>TRBJ2-7|NA|TRBV27|NA
CASTNRRYYEQYF
TGTGCCAGCACAAACAGGCGCTACTACGAGCAGTACTTC
>TRBJ2-2|TRBD1|TRBV28|NA
CASSLSGQAGTGELFF
TGTGCCAGCAGTTTATCAGGACAGGCTGGCACCGGGGAGCTGTTTTTT
>TRBJ2-1|TRBD2|TRBV7-2|NA
CASSEWTSVFYNEQFF
TGTGCCAGCAGCGAATGGACTAGCGTTTTCTACAATGAGCAGTTCTTC
>TRBJ2-3|TRBD1|TRBV29-1|NA
CSVDYLRTGAGDTQYF
TGCAGCGTTGATTACCTCCGGACAGGGGCTGGAGATACGCAGTATTTT
>TRBJ2-7|NA|TRBV5-1|NA
CASSIQTGFDEQYF
TGCGCCAGCAGCATACAGACAGGTTTCGACGAGCAGTACTTC
>TRBJ2-5|TRBD2|TRBV7-9|NA
CASSSRTSGFGETQYF
TGTGCCAGCAGCTCAAGGACTAGCGGGTTTGGAGAGACCCAGTACTTC
>TRBJ1-1|TRBD1|TRBV5-1|few
CASSSQGVLNTEAFF
TGCGCCAGCAGCTCTCAGGGGGTGCTGAACACTGAAGCTTTCTTT
>TRBJ2-2|TRBD2|TRBV7-9|NA
CASSLASGTNTGELFF
TGTGCCAGCAGCTTAGCTAGCGGGACGAACACCGGGGAGCTGTTTTTT
>TRBJ1-1|TRBD1|TRBV27|NA
CASSLGQGYEKTEAFF
TGTGCCAGCAGTTTAGGACAGGGGTATGAAAAAACTGAAGCTTTCTTT
>TRBJ2-7|TRBD1|TRBV5-1|NA
CASSPGQNYEQYF
TGCGCCAGCAGTCCGGGACAGAATTACGAGCAGTACTTC
>TRBJ2-7|TRBD2|TRBV9|NA
CASSGPGLAGSYEQYF
TGTGCCAGCAGCGGACCGGGACTAGCGGGTTCCTACGAGCAGTACTTC